This record looks at one T cell receptor beta chain sequence and its context. Its matching antigen is unknown. Clones were sequenced by immunoSEQ multiplex PCR, and TCRdb holds only the in-frame ones, with some missing. The data contain 40,000 to 60,000 clones, 65% to 85% of them singletons. The data originate from a study of T cell responses to AZD1222 COVID-19 vaccine. Findings of the study overall: Among vaccine-associated CD4 TCRs, coverage spanned spike, with dominance at 160-218 and 743-854.

Material: peripheral blood, obtained on day 0 of MenACWY control vaccination. The TCR was taken from an adult in good health.

The chain's CDR3 is CASRDQTRDTQYF. The DNA for the CDR3 is TGCGCCAGCAGGGACCAAACTAGAGATACGCAGTATTTT. This rearrangement joins TRBV5-1 to TRBJ2-3, with D possibly matching TRBD2 (5 bases). CDR1 SGHRS and CDR2 YFSETQ come from the germline V gene. The ends were cut back, 5 bases at V and 5 bases at J, with 12 bases in the middle. The CDR3 loop spans 13 amino acids.